Listed here are 24 T cell receptor beta chains from one sample, sequenced in a study of regulatory T cells in long-lasting Graves disease (dated by TCRdb to the early 2020s). Library preparation was by multiplex PCR. TCRdb lists the instrument as Illumina HiSeq 4000. iRepertoire HTBI primers and Arm-PCR amplification of CDR3 regions were used to construct TCR beta libraries. Using fastp trimming at Q25 and MiXCR clonotype assembly, TCRdb reanalyzed the public sequencing data and kept in-frame beta chains. Rows matching on CDR3 protein sequence are summarized as one entry with the most common DNA and genes. This sample holds some 280,000 distinct CDR3 sequences; 20% to 25% were observed only once. Of the sample, more than 50% falls within the top ten clones. The sample's time point label, in plain terms: persistent/refractory GD, antithyroid drugs over 5 years with positive TRAb. For both TCR sequencing and RNA sequencing, RNA was extracted from PBMCs in TRIzol.

The material was peripheral blood mononuclear cells (PBMCs), obtained when the disease was refractory, from a patient treated with antithyroid drugs. The receptor source for this set is a female donor with Graves disease.

This chain joins TRBV7-2 and TRBJ2-3; TRBD2 aligns across 7 bases. This CDR3 spans 18 amino acids. Germline CDR1 SGHTA, CDR2 FQGNSA. Trimming removed 2 bases from V and 4 bases from J; junction bases left unmatched: 15. In DNA form, the CDR3 reads TGTGCCAGCAGCTTAAGTCGGTCGGCGCGGGAGCCCCCAGATACGCAGTATTTT. Its protein is CASSLSRSAREPPDTQYF.

This chain connects TRBV10-3 to TRBJ2-2; D is possibly TRBD2 (6 bases). The CDR3 consists of 14 residues. From germline, CDR1 is ENHRY and CDR2 SYGVKD. Trimming pared 6 bases from V and 4 bases from J, leaving 12 bases between. This CDR3 is CAIRRWDSTGELFF. In nucleotides, the CDR3 is TGTGCCATCAGGAGATGGGACTCCACCGGGGAGCTGTTTTTT.

The gene calls are TRBV29-1 and TRBJ1-1; D is unresolved. This CDR3 contains 13 residues. Germline V gene sequence: CDR1 SQVTM, CDR2 ANQGSEA. Trimming removed 3 bases from V and 3 bases from J, with 11 bases in between. The CDR3 protein is CSVDQLGHTEAFF. Written as DNA, the CDR3 is TGCAGCGTTGATCAGTTAGGGCACACTGAAGCTTTCTTT.

Many counts were recorded for this clonotype. The rearrangement links TRBV6-2 or TRBV6-3 to TRBJ2-7, with a weak D call TRBD2 (6 bases). V lost 2 bases and J lost 6, with 8 bases in between. This CDR3 spans 12 amino acids. Looked up from germline, CDR1 is MNHEY and CDR2 is SVGEGT. The CDR3 DNA reads TGTGCCAGCAGTTACGGGGGAGGCGAGCAGTACTTC. Its protein is CASSYGGGEQYF.

This clonotype was observed many times. The genes are TRBV28 and TRBJ2-7; D may be TRBD2 (5 bases). Looked up from germline, CDR1 is MDHEN and CDR2 is SYDVKM. The CDR3 is made up of 16 amino acids. Trimming stripped 6 bases from V and 3 bases from J, with 21 bases between. The CDR3 protein is CASRPPAGGADYEQYF. DNA for the CDR3: TGTGCCAGCAGACCCCCCGCCGGAGGAGCAGACTACGAGCAGTACTTC.

The rearrangement joins TRBV5-1 to TRBJ1-1; D perhaps matches TRBD1 (5 bases). The CDR3 is 14 amino acids. Germline loops: CDR1 SGHRS, CDR2 YFSETQ. V was clipped by 4 bases and J by 0 bases, with 10 bases between them. This CDR3 is CASSGGAMNTEAFF. DNA for the CDR3: TGCGCCAGCAGCGGCGGGGCCATGAACACTGAAGCTTTCTTT.

This clonotype was recorded a few times. Written as DNA, the CDR3 is TGTGCCAGCTCACCTAAGGACAGGCTCGGCGAGCAGTACTTC. It codes for CASSPKDRLGEQYF. The chain employs TRBV18 and TRBJ2-7; TRBD1 matches 7 bases. V lost 3 bases and J lost 6; bases outside the gene matches: 8. The CDR3 is 14 residues long. CDR1 is KGHSH, CDR2 LQKENI, per germline.

The chain couples TRBV3-2 to TRBJ1-5; the D call TRBD1 from the table was never checked on the DNA. TRBV3-2 is a listed pseudogene. The CDR3 covers 15 residues. Here the CDR3 reads CASSHGQFSNQPQHF. The CDR3 DNA follows: TGTGCCAGCAGCCATGGACAGTTTAGCAATCAGCCCCAGCATTTT.

This clonotype was recorded a few times. The genes are TRBV7-2 and TRBJ2-7; D ambiguous. Trimming took off 3 bases at V and 4 bases at J, with 10 bases between the two ends. Germline loops: CDR1 SGHTA, CDR2 FQGNSA. This CDR3 has 13 amino acids. The DNA for the CDR3 is TGTACCAGCAGCTTCAACCTAGAGTACGAGCAGTACTTC. This codes for CTSSFNLEYEQYF.

Many counts were recorded for this clonotype. This chain links TRBV20-1 with TRBJ2-7, with 7 bases lining up with TRBD2. CDR1 and CDR2 (germline): DFQATT, SNEGSKA (reference sequence). V was clipped by 6 bases and J by 0 bases; unmatched bases: 2. CDR3 length: 12 amino acids. Here the CDR3 reads CSARDYSYEQYF. The CDR3 DNA reads TGCAGTGCAAGGGACTACTCCTACGAGCAGTACTTC.

Ten or more counts support this clonotype. The chain links TRBV2 to TRBJ1-6; TRBD1 aligns across 7 bases. The ends lost 6 bases at V and 10 bases at J; junction bases unmatched: 6. Germline assignment: CDR1 SNHLY and CDR2 FYNNEI. The CDR3 has 13 amino acids. The CDR3 loop is CASSSGGWSPLHF. In DNA, the CDR3 is TGTGCCAGCAGCTCAGGGGGATGGTCACCCCTCCACTTT.

This chain connects TRBV5-6 to TRBJ1-2; 11 positions agree with TRBD1. The germline CDR1 and CDR2 sequences are SGHDT and YYEEEE. The trim removed 3 bases at V and 4 bases at J, leaving 2 bases unmatched. The CDR3 is 14 amino acids. The CDR3 protein is CASSYGTGGYGYTF. CDR3 nucleotides: TGTGCCAGCAGCTACGGGACAGGGGGCTATGGCTACACCTTC. Full variable domain (rest looked up from reference TRBV5-6 and TRBJ1-2): DAGVTQSPTHLIKTRGQQVTLRCSPKSGHDTVSWYQQALGQGPQFIFQYYEEEERQRGNFPDRFSGHQFPNYSSELNVNALLLGDSALYLCASSYGTGGYGYTFGSGTRLTVV.

This clonotype occurred many times. The V call is TRBV2, the J call TRBJ2-7; possible D gene TRBD2, 5 bases. The CDR3 runs 16 residues. V lost 1 base to trimming and J lost 2 bases, with 15 bases between them. Germline CDR1 and CDR2: SNHLY and FYNNEI. CDR3 coding DNA: TGTGCCAGCAGTGAAGACGTACTAGGGATCCCCTACGAGCAGTACTTC. The encoded protein is CASSEDVLGIPYEQYF.

This clonotype appeared many times. The chain uses TRBV6-5 and TRBJ2-7; D is possibly TRBD1 or TRBD2 (5 bases each). This CDR3 is built from 15 residues. V was trimmed by 0 bases and J by 2 bases, leaving 11 bases between them. Germline V gene data show CDR1 as MNHEY and CDR2 as SVGAGI. The CDR3 DNA is TGTGCCAGCAGTTACTCGAGGGACGGGCCCTACGAGCAGTACTTC. Translation: CASSYSRDGPYEQYF.

This clonotype was seen at least ten times. The chain recombines TRBV28 with TRBJ1-6; D is possibly TRBD1 (5 bases). CDR3 length equals 16 residues. Germline V gene data show CDR1 as MDHEN and CDR2 as SYDVKM. With 5 bases removed from V and 5 bases from J, the gap between germline ends came to 16 bases. The CDR3, as DNA: TGTGCCAGCAGTGACATTGGGGCAGGAGATAATTCACCCCTCCACTTT. Translation gives CASSDIGAGDNSPLHF.

The chain joins TRBV7-9 to TRBJ2-5; the D is unclear. This CDR3 is built from 14 residues. V gave up 5 bases and J gave up 5 bases, with 15 bases separating them. Germline V gives CDR1 SEHNR, CDR2 FQNEAQ (reference sequence). The CDR3 nucleotides read TGTGCCAGCAGCCCGGATTACGGATCGGAGACCCAGTACTTC. Residues: CASSPDYGSETQYF.

This clonotype came up many times. This sequence joins TRBV28 and TRBJ2-7; TRBD2 agrees at 9 bases. This CDR3 spans 15 amino acids. Germline CDR1 and CDR2: MDHEN and SYDVKM. Unmatched junction bases numbered 7, after V lost 4 bases and J lost 3 bases. CDR3 region: CASSWGTSNFYEQYF. The CDR3 DNA follows: TGTGCCAGCAGTTGGGGGACTAGCAATTTCTACGAGCAGTACTTC.

Ten or more counts support this clonotype. V usage is TRBV28 and J usage is TRBJ2-5, with 8 bases fitting TRBD2. The germline V gene has CDR1 MDHEN and CDR2 SYDVKM. This CDR3 has 14 amino acids. V was pared by 6 bases and J by 2 bases, with 5 bases of the junction left unmatched. DNA of the CDR3: TGTGCCAGCAGGGAACTAGCGGTTCAAGAGACCCAGTACTTC. Translating it yields CASRELAVQETQYF.

The genes are TRBV30 and TRBJ2-5, with 10 bases that match TRBD1. The CDR3 runs to 13 residues. The germline V gene has CDR1 GTSNPN and CDR2 SVGIG (reference sequence). The J segment lost 2 bases and the V segment lost 3 bases, leaving 0 bases of the junction unmatched. Here the CDR3 reads CAWRDRGQETQYF. The CDR3 DNA is TGTGCCTGGAGGGACAGGGGGCAAGAGACCCAGTACTTC.

The chain links TRBV4-2 to TRBJ1-4, with no clear D. This CDR3 comprises 13 residues. From germline, CDR1 is LGHNA and CDR2 YNFKEQ. Trimming left V 0 bases short and J 8 bases short, with 7 bases between. DNA for the CDR3: TGTGCCAGCAGCCAAGAACTGAGGGAAAAACTGTTTTTT. Residues: CASSQELREKLFF.

A word on this clonotype: It may be a read error: a sequence one base away is much more abundant. J is TRBJ2-7 and V is TRBV6-2 or TRBV6-3; the match to TRBD1 covers 8 bases. The CDR3 extends over 18 amino acids. V was pared by 7 bases and J by 6 bases, with 23 bases of the junction left unmatched. Per the germline V gene, CDR1 is MNHEY and CDR2 is SVGEGT. CDR3 DNA sequence: TGTGCCAGCACCTCAGGACAGGGCAACTTCCCCTGGGGCAGCGAGCAGTACTTC. As protein: CASTSGQGNFPWGSEQYF.

This clonotype appeared a few times. CDR3 coding DNA: TGTGCCAGCAGCCCTAAAAGGGACAGGCACTCTGGGGCCAACGTCCTGACTTTC. This translates into CASSPKRDRHSGANVLTF. The rearrangement joins TRBV28 to TRBJ2-6, with 8 bases identical to TRBD1. The CDR3 runs 18 residues. V was pared by 6 bases and J by 0 bases, with 10 bases of the junction left unmatched. From germline, CDR1 is MDHEN and CDR2 SYDVKM.

The chain recombines TRBV28 with TRBJ2-2; D is perhaps TRBD1 (6 bases). The CDR3 consists of 16 residues. With 5 bases removed from V and 0 bases from J, the gap between germline ends came to 13 bases. The V gene's germline CDR1 is MDHEN and CDR2 SYDVKM. The CDR3 loop reads CASSATGSPNTGELFF. In nucleotides, the CDR3 is TGTGCCAGCAGTGCGACAGGTTCTCCGAACACCGGGGAGCTGTTTTTT.

The chain combines TRBV12-5 with TRBJ2-3; D remains ambiguous. Trimming cost V 5 bases and J 2 bases, with 8 bases left between them. CDR1 and CDR2 (germline): LGHNT, FRNRAP. The CDR3 is 13 amino acids. Written as DNA, the CDR3 is TGTGCTAGTGGTGAGACCCCCACAGATACGCAGTATTTT. As protein: CASGETPTDTQYF.